Listed below are T cell receptor beta chains from one sample, sequenced in a study of cytomegalovirus exposure and HLA in healthy donors. Generated by immunoSEQ multiplex PCR, the TCRdb table keeps only in-frame clones and is missing some. The table shows roughly 90,000 clones, with 65% to 85% occurring only once. The sample was PBMCs. Every receptor here comes from a young man in good health and CMV-seronegative. The CDR3 runs from the conserved cysteine through the conserved F or W. A D gene is named only where the DNA matches it firmly. The size of a clone is reported for some rows only, either as once, few or many, or as a class for expanded clones.

TGTGCCAGCAGCGCAGGTCAGGGAGGCAATGGCTACACCTTC,CASSAGQGGNGYTF,TRBV6-4,TRBJ1-2,NA,NA
TGCGCCAGCGCGGTGGGACTAGCGGACAATGAGCAGTTCTTC,CASAVGLADNEQFF,TRBV5-1,TRBJ2-1,TRBD2,NA
TGTGCCAGCAGCTCCACAGGGCGAAGAAACACCATATATTTT,CASSSTGRRNTIYF,TRBV5-6,TRBJ1-3,NA,NA
TGTGCCAGCAGTCCCGACAGGCTCGGCACAGATACGCAGTATTTT,CASSPDRLGTDTQYF,TRBV2,TRBJ2-3,NA,NA
TGTGCCAGCAGTGGAGGGGGTTACTCTGGAAACACCATATATTTT,CASSGGGYSGNTIYF,TRBV6-1,TRBJ1-3,NA,few
TGTGCCAGCAACCTCAACGGCGGTAACTACGAGCAGTACTTC,CASNLNGGNYEQYF,TRBV5-8,TRBJ2-7,NA,NA
TGTGCCTGGAGTTTCGGACTAGTACGCGCCGAATCCGAGCAGTACTTC,CAWSFGLVRAESEQYF,TRBV30,TRBJ2-7,TRBD2,NA
TGTGCCAGCAGCTTAGTTCGGACAGGGGGCGGAAAACTGTTTTTT,CASSLVRTGGGKLFF,TRBV7-2,TRBJ1-4,TRBD1,NA
TGTGCCAGCAGCCCCCGGGACAGTTATTACGAGCAGTACTTC,CASSPRDSYYEQYF,TRBV14,TRBJ2-7,TRBD1,NA
TGTGCCAGCAGTTACACCGGACAGGGGAACGAGCAGTACTTC,CASSYTGQGNEQYF,TRBV6-5,TRBJ2-7,TRBD1,once
TGTGCCAGCAACGGGTCTCCTTACAATGAGCAGTTCTTC,CASNGSPYNEQFF,TRBV28,TRBJ2-1,NA,NA
TGCGCCAGCAGCCATCCGGGACAGGAGATAGCCATATATTTT,CASSHPGQEIAIYF,TRBV4-1,TRBJ1-3,TRBD1,NA
TGTGCCAGCAGCCTCAGGACGGGAGGGCCTCTGGGGGAGCAGTTCTTC,CASSLRTGGPLGEQFF,TRBV7-9,TRBJ2-1,TRBD2,few
TGTGCCAGCAGCCAAAGGCTAGCGGGGTACAATGAGCAGTTCTTC,CASSQRLAGYNEQFF,TRBV14,TRBJ2-1,TRBD2,NA
TGCGCCAGCAGCTTGGGTAGCGGGAGGGACAATGAGCAGTTCTTC,CASSLGSGRDNEQFF,TRBV5-1,TRBJ2-1,TRBD2,NA
TGTGCCAGTAGTCAGTTCGGGAGTTTTGATTACAATGAGCAGTTCTTC,CASSQFGSFDYNEQFF,TRBV19,TRBJ2-1,NA,NA
TGTGCCAGCAGCCTAGACCAGTTGTCCTCCTACGAGCAGTACTTC,CASSLDQLSSYEQYF,TRBV13,TRBJ2-7,NA,NA
TGTGCCAGCAGCGCACGGGGGACTAGCGGAGTTCGGCAGTTCTTC,CASSARGTSGVRQFF,TRBV7-9,TRBJ2-1,TRBD2,few
TGTGCCAGCAGTGACGGGACAGGGCCTTACAATGAGCAGTTCTTC,CASSDGTGPYNEQFF,TRBV6-4,TRBJ2-1,TRBD1,NA
TGTGCCAGCAGTGCAAAAAGACTAGCGGGAGCAGATACGCAGTATTTT,CASSAKRLAGADTQYF,TRBV6-1,TRBJ2-3,TRBD2,NA
TGTGCCAGCAGTTGGACAGGGAATGGTGGCTACACCTTC,CASSWTGNGGYTF,TRBV27,TRBJ1-2,TRBD1,once
TGCGCCAGCAGCTCTACAGGGGGGCAGGGCTATGGCTACACCTTC,CASSSTGGQGYGYTF,TRBV5-1,TRBJ1-2,TRBD1,NA
TGTGCCAGCAGAGTGACAGACAGGAATGAAAAACTGTTTTTT,CASRVTDRNEKLFF,TRBV6-1,TRBJ1-4,NA,NA
TGTGCCAGCAGTCGGGACAGGAATCAGCCCCAGCATTTT,CASSRDRNQPQHF,TRBV6-5,TRBJ1-5,TRBD1,once
TGTGCCAGCAGCGCGAGCGGGAGGGTGGGAGAGCAGTACTTC,CASSASGRVGEQYF,TRBV9,TRBJ2-7,TRBD2,NA
TGTGCCAGCAGTGAAGGGACAGGGGGCTACGAGCAGTACTTC,CASSEGTGGYEQYF,TRBV6-1,TRBJ2-7,TRBD1,many
TGTGCCAGCAGCGAGCGTGGTGGCGAGCAGTACTTC,CASSERGGEQYF,TRBV9,TRBJ2-7,NA,NA
TGTGCCAGCAGCACGGGACTAGCGGGGAACACAGATACGCAGTATTTT,CASSTGLAGNTDTQYF,TRBV11-2,TRBJ2-3,TRBD2,few
TGTGCCAGCAGCTCGGCGAGACAGGGAAGGGGGGAGCTGTTTTTT,CASSSARQGRGELFF,TRBV13,TRBJ2-2,TRBD1,few
TGTGCCAGCAGCGACACCACAGATACGCAGTATTTT,CASSDTTDTQYF,TRBV9,TRBJ2-3,NA,NA
TGCGCCAGCAGCCAAGGGGTTAGCGGGAGGCTAGTAAATAATGAGCAGTTCTTC,CASSQGVSGRLVNNEQFF,TRBV4-1,TRBJ2-1,TRBD2,NA
TGTGCCAGCAGTGTACGCCGACCAGGGGGATCTGAAGCTTTCTTT,CASSVRRPGGSEAFF,TRBV2,TRBJ1-1,TRBD1,NA
TGTGCCAGCAGCTTGGACGCGGGAGGCTACAATGAGCAGTTCTTC,CASSLDAGGYNEQFF,TRBV5-4,TRBJ2-1,TRBD2,NA
TGCGCCAGCAGCTCTACAGGGGCCTTAAACTATGGCTACACCTTC,CASSSTGALNYGYTF,TRBV5-1,TRBJ1-2,TRBD1,NA
TGTGCCAGCAGTGAAGCGGTGGGACATACGAACACTGAAGCTTTCTTT,CASSEAVGHTNTEAFF,TRBV2,TRBJ1-1,NA,NA
TGTGCCAGCAGCTCAATAGCGGGAAGGGACGAGCAGTACTTC,CASSSIAGRDEQYF,TRBV7-2,TRBJ2-7,TRBD2,NA
TGTGCCAGCAGCAAATCCGGGAGCGGGGAGCTGTTTTTT,CASSKSGSGELFF,TRBV16,TRBJ2-2,NA,NA
TGTGCCAGCAGCGTACTTAACGCCGGGGAGCTGTTTTTT,CASSVLNAGELFF,TRBV7-9,TRBJ2-2,NA,NA
TGCGCCAGCAGCTTGCGACAGCAAGATACGCAGTATTTT,CASSLRQQDTQYF,TRBV5-1,TRBJ2-3,NA,NA
TGTGCCAGTGGCCGGGACAGGGCTTTCTACGAGCAGTACTTC,CASGRDRAFYEQYF,TRBV7-9,TRBJ2-7,TRBD1,once
TGTGCCAGCAGTTTACTTGGCTCCGTCGAAGCTTTCTTT,CASSLLGSVEAFF,TRBV28,TRBJ1-1,NA,once
TGTGCCAGCTTTAGGGACACGTATACCGGGGAGCTGTTTTTT,CASFRDTYTGELFF,TRBV2,TRBJ2-2,NA,NA
TGCAGCGTGAGGGCGCTAGCGGGATACAATGAGCAGTTCTTC,CSVRALAGYNEQFF,TRBV29-1,TRBJ2-1,TRBD2,NA
TGTGCCACCAGCAGAGGGGGGACAGCCTCCTACGAGCAGTACTTC,CATSRGGTASYEQYF,TRBV15,TRBJ2-7,TRBD1,NA
TGTGCCAGCAGCCGGGACAGGGGAGACTATCAGCCCCAGCATTTT,CASSRDRGDYQPQHF,TRBV5-8,TRBJ1-5,TRBD1,NA
TGTGCCATCAGTGAGTCGAAGGGAACGGGACAGCCCCAGCATTTT,CAISESKGTGQPQHF,TRBV10-3,TRBJ1-5,NA,NA
TGCGCCAGCAGCTTGCAGGCGGGAGCAGAGACCCAGTACTTC,CASSLQAGAETQYF,TRBV5-1,TRBJ2-5,TRBD2,NA
TGTGCCAGCAGTTTAAGGGACAGGGATGTGCAGTACTTC,CASSLRDRDVQYF,TRBV27,TRBJ2-7,TRBD1,NA
TGTGCCAGCAGCCGGTGGGGACAGGGGGTTACTGAAGCTTTCTTT,CASSRWGQGVTEAFF,TRBV5-8,TRBJ1-1,TRBD1,NA
TGTGCCAGCAGAGTTCGAGGGGGCGCGGCCACTGAAGCTTTCTTT,CASRVRGGAATEAFF,TRBV5-4,TRBJ1-1,TRBD1,NA